The clone carrying this T cell receptor (beta chain) was seen a few times. These data are taken from a study of control samples from healthy donors and cancer patients. TCRdb's copy holds only in-frame clones and misses some; the assay was immunoSEQ multiplex PCR. The sample holds some 100,000 clones, roughly 92% seen once. V gave up 2 bases and J gave up 6 bases; unmatched junction bases: 14. Germline V gene sequence: CDR1 GTSNPN, CDR2 SVGIG (reference sequence). This CDR3 comprises 17 residues. The chain joins TRBV30 to TRBJ1-5; 9 nucleotides agree with TRBD1. Sequences were obtained from blood. The sequence derives from a human donor in good health. The donor label of this sample is uncertain. The CDR3 loop is CAWSLPGQGLLGQPQHF. The CDR3 coding sequence is TGTGCCTGGAGTCTGCCGGGACAGGGTTTATTGGGTCAGCCCCAGCATTTT.